The rows below give T cell receptor beta chains drawn from one sample of a study of graft-versus-host responses after intestinal transplantation. What these receptors recognize is not known. The assay was immunoSEQ multiplex PCR, and TCRdb's table has in-frame clones only and misses some. The sample lists about 120,000 clones, 85% to 95% occurring once. This sample comprised unstimulated CD4+ T cells sorted from spleen or lymph node cells, obtained before intestinal transplant. The receptors shown here come from a human donor who received an intestinal transplant. The CDR3 runs from the conserved cysteine through the conserved F or W. A D gene is named only where the DNA matches it firmly. Clone size, where shown, is once, few, many, or a class for clones that have expanded.

D gene: .; J gene: TRBJ1-1; V gene: TRBV6-1; clone size: .; CDR3 protein: CASSEAGLNTEAFF; CDR3 DNA: TGTGCCAGCAGTGAAGCAGGATTGAACACTGAAGCTTTCTTT
D gene: TRBD1; J gene: TRBJ1-2; V gene: TRBV30; clone size: once; CDR3 protein: CAWSARGSSGYTF; CDR3 DNA: TGTGCCTGGAGCGCCAGGGGGTCAAGTGGCTACACCTTC
D gene: .; J gene: TRBJ2-5; V gene: TRBV5-1; clone size: .; CDR3 protein: CASSFPQRQETQYF; CDR3 DNA: TGCGCCAGCAGCTTCCCCCAACGGCAAGAGACCCAGTACTTC
D gene: TRBD1; J gene: TRBJ2-1; V gene: TRBV2; clone size: .; CDR3 protein: CASSPDRVSYNEQFF; CDR3 DNA: TGTGCCAGCAGCCCGGACAGGGTCTCCTACAATGAGCAGTTCTTC
D gene: .; J gene: TRBJ2-5; V gene: TRBV25-1; clone size: .; CDR3 protein: CASSESAGRETQYF; CDR3 DNA: TGTGCCAGCAGTGAATCGGCAGGCCGGGAGACCCAGTACTTC
D gene: TRBD2; J gene: TRBJ2-5; V gene: TRBV10-3; clone size: .; CDR3 protein: CAISSGGSGRGETQYF; CDR3 DNA: TGTGCCATCAGCTCCGGGGGTAGCGGGAGGGGGGAGACCCAGTACTTC
D gene: TRBD1; J gene: TRBJ1-3; V gene: TRBV18; clone size: .; CDR3 protein: CASSLTSGQGAGNTIYF; CDR3 DNA: TGTGCCAGCTCACTAACCTCGGGACAGGGGGCTGGAAACACCATATATTTT
D gene: .; J gene: TRBJ2-5; V gene: TRBV30; clone size: .; CDR3 protein: CACGLQETQYF; CDR3 DNA: TGTGCCTGCGGACTCCAAGAGACCCAGTACTTC
D gene: .; J gene: TRBJ1-3; V gene: TRBV30; clone size: once; CDR3 protein: CAWSVGGNTIYF; CDR3 DNA: TGTGCCTGGAGTGTTGGCGGAAACACCATATATTTT
D gene: .; J gene: TRBJ2-4; V gene: TRBV6-5; clone size: .; CDR3 protein: CASSFSLQLGDIQYF; CDR3 DNA: TGTGCCAGCAGTTTTAGTCTTCAACTAGGGGACATTCAGTACTTC
D gene: TRBD2; J gene: TRBJ2-5; V gene: TRBV19; clone size: .; CDR3 protein: CASSIPSGRGQETQYF; CDR3 DNA: TGTGCCAGTAGTATCCCTAGCGGGAGGGGACAAGAGACCCAGTACTTC
D gene: .; J gene: TRBJ1-2; V gene: TRBV6-5; clone size: .; CDR3 protein: CASSQGVYGYTF; CDR3 DNA: TGTGCCAGCAGCCAGGGTGTCTATGGCTACACCTTC
D gene: .; J gene: TRBJ1-5; V gene: TRBV7-2; clone size: once; CDR3 protein: CASSLEVNQPQHF; CDR3 DNA: TGTGCCAGCAGCTTAGAAGTAAATCAGCCCCAGCATTTT
D gene: .; J gene: TRBJ1-2; V gene: TRBV6-5; clone size: once; CDR3 protein: CASSYRRSSYGYTF; CDR3 DNA: TGTGCCAGCAGTTACCGGAGATCCTCCTATGGCTACACCTTC
D gene: .; J gene: TRBJ2-2; V gene: TRBV7-3; clone size: .; CDR3 protein: CASSFRGAGELFF; CDR3 DNA: TGTGCCAGCAGCTTCAGGGGGGCCGGGGAGCTGTTTTTT
D gene: .; J gene: TRBJ1-1; V gene: TRBV11-2; clone size: .; CDR3 protein: CASSERQGGEAFF; CDR3 DNA: TGTGCCAGCAGCGAAAGGCAGGGCGGTGAAGCTTTCTTT